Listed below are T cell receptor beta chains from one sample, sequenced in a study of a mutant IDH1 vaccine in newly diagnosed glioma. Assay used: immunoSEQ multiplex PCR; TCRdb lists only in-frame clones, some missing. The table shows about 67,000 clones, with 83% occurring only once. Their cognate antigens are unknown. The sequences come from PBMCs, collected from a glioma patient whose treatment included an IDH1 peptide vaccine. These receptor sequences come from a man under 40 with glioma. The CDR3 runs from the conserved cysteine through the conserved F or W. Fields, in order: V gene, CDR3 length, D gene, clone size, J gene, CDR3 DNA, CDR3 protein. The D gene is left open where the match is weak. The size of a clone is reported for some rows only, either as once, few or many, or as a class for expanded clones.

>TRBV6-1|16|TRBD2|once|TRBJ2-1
TGTGCCAGCAGTGAACTCCGACTAGCGGGGGGCGATGAGCAGTTCTTC
CASSELRLAGGDEQFF
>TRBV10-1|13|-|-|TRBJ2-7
TGCGCCAGCAGTGAGGGACTCTCCTACGAGCAGTACTTC
CASSEGLSYEQYF
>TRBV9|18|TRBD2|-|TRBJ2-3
TGTGCCAGCAGCGTAGAACGTTCTGCGGGGGGCCGCACAGATACGCAGTATTTT
CASSVERSAGGRTDTQYF
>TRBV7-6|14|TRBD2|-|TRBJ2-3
TGTGCCAGCAGCTTAGGCCCGGGGGGGGATACGCAGTATTTT
CASSLGPGGDTQYF
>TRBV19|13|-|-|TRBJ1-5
TGTGCCAGTAGTATGGCGGGCAATCAGCCCCAGCATTTT
CASSMAGNQPQHF
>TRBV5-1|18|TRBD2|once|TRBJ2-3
TGCGCCAGCAGCTTGGCTCGGGCTAGCGGGGGCTTTACAGATACGCAGTATTTT
CASSLARASGGFTDTQYF
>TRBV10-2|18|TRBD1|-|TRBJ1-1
TGCGCCAGCAGTGAAATACCCCGACAGGGGGCCTTGAGCACTGAAGCTTTCTTT
CASSEIPRQGALSTEAFF
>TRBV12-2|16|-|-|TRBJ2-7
TGTGCAAGTCGTCCTAATCTAGCGGGGGGAAAGTACGAGCAGTACTTC
CASRPNLAGGKYEQYF
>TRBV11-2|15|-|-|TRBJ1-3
TGTGCCAGCAGTTCGGACGGGTTCTCTGGAAACACCATATATTTT
CASSSDGFSGNTIYF
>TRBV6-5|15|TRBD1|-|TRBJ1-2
TGTGCCAGCAGTTTCAGACAGGGGGCGACTACTGGCTACACCTTC
CASSFRQGATTGYTF
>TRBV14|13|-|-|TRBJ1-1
TGTGCCAGCAGCTTTGGACAGAACACTGAAGCTTTCTTT
CASSFGQNTEAFF
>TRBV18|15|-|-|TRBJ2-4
TGTGCCAGCTCACCCCCTTCGCGAGCCAAAAACATTCAGTACTTC
CASSPPSRAKNIQYF
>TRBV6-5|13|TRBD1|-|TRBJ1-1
TGTGCCAGCAGTACCGGGACAGCTCATGAAGCTTTCTTT
CASSTGTAHEAFF
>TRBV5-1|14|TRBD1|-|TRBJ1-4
TGCGCCAGCAGCGCAGGGGGTAGGGATGAAAAACTGTTTTTT
CASSAGGRDEKLFF
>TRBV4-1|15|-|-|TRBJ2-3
TGCGCCAGCAGCCAAGCTAGATCTAGCACAGATACGCAGTATTTT
CASSQARSSTDTQYF
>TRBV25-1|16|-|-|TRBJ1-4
TGTGCCAGCAGCCTACCAGGGTTTGCAACTAATGAAAAACTGTTTTTT
CASSLPGFATNEKLFF